This passage covers 18 T cell receptor beta chains from one sample sequenced in a study of T cell clonality in common variable immunodeficiency. The protocol was immunoSEQ multiplex PCR, while the TCRdb copy is restricted to in-frame clones and leaves out a portion. There are tens of thousands of clones in the sample, none observed a single time. Sequenced material: peripheral blood mononuclear cells. The receptors shown here come from a person aged 18-69 years in good health.

This clone was counted many times. Mismatch with germline at one junction end may stem from a read error. The read ends 3 residues before the CDR3 terminus; that terminus is restored from the germline J gene. The genes are TRBV4-2 and TRBJ2-6, with 7 bases that match TRBD1. This CDR3 spans 16 amino acids. The germline CDR1 and CDR2 sequences are LGHNA and YNFKEQ. CDR3 bases read: TGCGCCAGCAGTAGGGACAGTAGCTCTGGGGCCAACGTC. This sequence encodes CASSRDSSSGANV. The whole CDR3 protein reads CASSRDSSSGANVLTF.

This clone was detected many times. Read sequence stops 3 residues before the CDR3 end, and the germline J gene provides the missing end. The chain links TRBV20-1 to TRBJ2-3; 7 bases line up with TRBD1. The J segment lost 3 bases and the V segment lost 4 bases, leaving 7 bases of the junction unmatched. There are 14 residues in the CDR3. The germline V gene encodes CDR1 DFQATT and CDR2 SNEGSKA (reference sequence). CDR3 residues: CSAIGTAKTDTQYF. CDR3 DNA, as far as it was read: TGCAGTGCTATAGGGACAGCAAAGACAGATACG.

This clone was detected many times. The part of the CDR3 DNA that was read is TGTGCCAGCAGCTTCCTTAGCGGGGACTACAATGAG. Protein product: CASSFLSGDYNE. The complete CDR3 protein is CASSFLSGDYNEQFF. This chain connects TRBV5-5 to TRBJ2-1; TRBD2 agrees at 8 bases. The read terminates 3 residues before the CDR3 end, so the remaining end is supplied by the germline J gene. CDR1 is SGHKS and CDR2 is YYEKEE in the germline V gene (reference sequence). CDR3 length: 15 amino acids. V dropped 2 bases and J dropped 3; count of bases not matched to a gene: 4.

This clone was observed at least ten times. The DNA read from the CDR3 is TGTGCCACCCGGGAGGGGACTAGCGGGTTGAATGAG. It codes for CATREGTSGLNE. The whole CDR3 sequence is CATREGTSGLNEQFF. The gene calls are TRBV2 and TRBJ2-1, with 12 bases fitting TRBD2. The CDR3 end lies 3 residues beyond the end of the read and is filled in from the germline J gene. The CDR3 sequence is 15 residues long. Germline-derived CDR1 and CDR2 are SNHLY and FYNNEI. Trimming at V came to 10 bases and at J to 7 bases, leaving 11 bases not matched to a gene. Looking up the rest from reference TRBV2 and TRBJ2-1 gives the full variable domain: EPEVTQTPSHQVTQMGQEVILRCVPISNHLYFYWYRQILGQKVEFLVSFYNNEISEKSEIFDDQFSVERPDGSNFTLKIRSTKLEDSAMYFCATREGTSGLNEQFFGPGTRLTVL.

This clone appeared many times. The observed sequence ends 3 residues before the CDR3 terminus, with the missing tail filled in from the germline J gene. This chain connects TRBV4-1 to TRBJ2-7; 13 nucleotides agree with TRBD2. Trimming cost V 2 bases and J 6 bases; bases outside gene matches: 10. Germline CDR1 and CDR2: MGHRA and YSYEKL. The CDR3 contains 17 residues. The covered CDR3 bases are TGCGCCAGCAGCCAAACACTCGGGACTAGCGGGATAGGCGAG. Protein: CASSQTLGTSGIGE. The whole CDR3 sequence is CASSQTLGTSGIGEQYF.

Note on this clone: The read comes to an end 3 residues before the CDR3 does, leaving the germline J gene to fill in the end. The chain combines TRBV7-2 with TRBJ2-1; possible D gene TRBD2, 5 bases. CDR3 length: 16 residues. Trimming cost V 0 bases and J 4 bases, with 13 bases left between them. Per the germline V gene, CDR1 is SGHTA and CDR2 is FQGNSA. The CDR3 spells CASSLAGRADYNEQFF. CDR3 bases read: TGTGCCAGCAGCTTAGCTGGGCGGGCAGATTACAATGAG.

This clone was seen at least ten times. Coverage ceases 3 residues before the CDR3 finishes, and the germline J gene fills in the end. The V and J genes are TRBV5-1 and TRBJ2-5; 9 bases line up with TRBD2. The V segment lost 4 bases and the J segment 5 bases; nucleotides outside the gene matches: 9. Germline-derived CDR1 and CDR2 are SGHRS and YFSETQ. The length of the CDR3 is 15 residues. The CDR3 sequence is CASSVGLAGEETQYF. The sequenced part of the CDR3 DNA is TGCGCCAGCAGCGTGGGATTAGCGGGAGAGGAGACC. The full variable domain, completed using reference TRBV5-1 and TRBJ2-5, is KAGVTQTPRYLIKTRGQQVTLSCSPISGHRSVSWYQQTPGQGLQFLFEYFSETQRNKGNFPGRFSGRQFSNSRSEMNVSTLELGDSALYLCASSVGLAGEETQYFGPGTRLLVL.

This clone was counted at least ten times. The read ends 3 residues early relative to the CDR3; the germline J gene fills the gap. The J gene is TRBJ2-3, the V gene TRBV20-1, with 11 bases identical to TRBD1. The CDR3 length is 15 residues. With V trimmed by 5 bases and J by 4 bases, 8 bases remained unmatched. CDR1 and CDR2 (germline): DFQATT, SNEGSKA (reference sequence). CDR3 amino acids: CSAPRTGGAPDTQYF. The CDR3 DNA, read in part, is TGCAGTGCTCCCCGGACAGGGGGCGCCCCAGATACG.

This clone was seen repeatedly, ten times or more. The read comes to an end 3 residues before the CDR3 does, leaving the germline J gene to fill in the end. This chain links TRBV5-1 with TRBJ2-5, with 9 bases identical to TRBD2. Germline V lookup: CDR1 SGHRS, CDR2 YFSETQ. The CDR3 is made up of 15 amino acids. V was pared by 4 bases and J by 5 bases, with 9 bases of the junction left unmatched. Incomplete CDR3 DNA: TGCGCCAGCAGCCCAGGGACTAGCTTTAGGGAGACC. Its translation: CASSPGTSFRET. From start to end, the CDR3 is CASSPGTSFRETQYF.

In the case of this clone: Read coverage stops 3 residues before the CDR3 terminus; the germline J gene supplies the remainder. The J gene is TRBJ1-2, the V gene TRBV7-9; D gene uncertain. V dropped 0 bases and J dropped 2 bases, with 10 bases sitting between them. In germline, CDR1 is SEHNR, CDR2 FQNEAQ (reference sequence). The CDR3 contains 15 residues. The CDR3 reads CASSLAAAGNYGYTF. The sequenced part of the CDR3 DNA is TGTGCCAGCAGCTTAGCGGCGGCGGGGAACTATGGC.

This clone was detected many times. The CDR3 end falls 3 residues outside the read, so it is completed with the germline J gene. The chain links TRBV2 to TRBJ1-5, with TRBD1 identical over 9 bases. After removal of 10 bases from V and 0 bases from J, the junction contained 10 bases not matched to a gene. Germline CDR1 is SNHLY and CDR2 is FYNNEI. This CDR3 is 16 amino acids long. This CDR3 is CATRAHRGRSNQPQHF. The sequenced CDR3 bases are TGTGCCACCCGGGCGCACAGGGGGCGTAGCAATCAGCCC.

In its sample, this clone was seen many times. CDR3 loop: CSARTGEGMNTEAFF. The part of the CDR3 DNA that was read is TGCAGTGCTAGAACAGGGGAGGGCATGAACACTGAA. The V gene is TRBV20-1, the J gene TRBJ1-1; 7 bases map to TRBD1. From the germline J gene comes the end of the CDR3, since the read stops 3 residues before it. The CDR3 consists of 15 residues. The V gene end was trimmed by 2 bases and the J gene end by 0 bases; junction bases not matched to a gene: 6. The V gene's germline CDR1 is DFQATT and CDR2 SNEGSKA (reference sequence).

This clone appeared many times. One junction end does not reproduce the germline sequence, and a read error may be involved. The CDR3 goes on 3 residues after the read ends, and that part is filled in from the germline J gene. The V and J genes are TRBV30 and TRBJ1-1; tentatively, D is TRBD1 (5 bases). The CDR3 is 13 residues long. The germline V gene has CDR1 GTSNPN and CDR2 SVGIG (reference sequence). The CDR3 loop is CAWGGTVNTEAFF. The part of the CDR3 DNA that was read is TGCGCCTGGGGGGGGACGGTTAACACTGAA.

This clone was seen ten or more times. The CDR3 end lies 3 residues beyond the end of the read and is filled in from the germline J gene. The chain carries TRBV19 and TRBJ2-3; 8 nucleotides line up with TRBD2. V shed 5 bases, J shed 3 bases, and the junction held 7 bases outside the gene matches. The germline V gene has CDR1 LNHDA and CDR2 SQIVND (reference sequence). CDR3 length: 15 amino acids. The part of the CDR3 DNA that was read is TGTGCCAGTAGTCTCAGACTAGCGCCGACAGATACG. Translation: CASSLRLAPTDT. The whole CDR3 protein is CASSLRLAPTDTQYF.

There are many counts of this clone. The read halts 3 residues ahead of the CDR3 end, with the missing end drawn from the germline J gene. V is TRBV20-1 and J is TRBJ1-1; D is possibly TRBD1 (5 bases). This CDR3 contains 15 residues. CDR1 and CDR2 from the germline V gene are DFQATT and SNEGSKA (reference sequence). V was clipped by 0 bases and J by 4 bases, with 15 bases between them. CDR3 DNA, as far as it was read: TGCAGTGCTAGAGAACCCCAGGGAGTTGTCACTGAA. It translates to CSAREPQGVVTE. The CDR3, in full, reads CSAREPQGVVTEAFF.

In its sample, this clone was seen many times. The read halts 3 residues ahead of the CDR3 end, with the missing end drawn from the germline J gene. The chain employs TRBV20-1 and TRBJ2-3, with D tentatively TRBD2 (6 bases). The germline V gene has CDR1 DFQATT and CDR2 SNEGSKA (reference sequence). The CDR3 totals 13 residues. Partial CDR3 DNA: TGCAGTGCCACCGGCCGGGACTGGCGAACG. It specifies CSATGRDWRT. The full CDR3 protein is CSATGRDWRTQYF.

This clone was found many times. The CDR3 end lies 3 residues beyond the end of the read and is filled in from the germline J gene. The chain joins TRBV9 to TRBJ2-5, with 9 bases matching TRBD1. The trim removed 4 bases at V and 4 bases at J, leaving 8 bases unmatched. Per germline, CDR1 SGDLS and CDR2 YYNGEE. The CDR3 runs to 15 residues. The DNA read from the CDR3 is TGTGCCAGCAGCCCAGGGGACAGGGAGTCAGAGACC. Its protein is CASSPGDRESET. The full CDR3 protein reads CASSPGDRESETQYF.

At least ten counts were recorded for this clone. The sequenced CDR3 bases are TGCAGTGCTAAGGCGGGGACGTCCTACGAG. This encodes CSAKAGTSYE. The entire CDR3 protein is CSAKAGTSYEQYF. The chain combines TRBV20-1 with TRBJ2-7, with D maybe TRBD2 (6 bases). Read data end 3 residues before the CDR3 end; the end is taken from the germline J gene. The CDR3 runs 13 residues. Germline V lookup: CDR1 DFQATT, CDR2 SNEGSKA (reference sequence). V was clipped by 4 bases and J by 1 base, with 11 bases between them.